This TCR beta chain was recorded in a study of cytomegalovirus exposure and HLA in healthy donors. Study-wide findings and caveats: TCR beta sequences reportedly predicted the HLA-A and HLA-B alleles of most subjects accurately.

Whereas donors were nominally healthy upon sampling, unrecorded immune exposures were probable. As for this clone: The target antigen is unknown.

PCR employed 60 Vbeta and 13 Jbeta primers. Measured with immunoSEQ multiplex PCR; TCRdb has only the in-frame clones, and not every one. This sample has roughly 120,000 clones, with less than 80% found just once. CDR1 is WSHSY and CDR2 is SAAADI in the germline V gene. This CDR3 is built from 13 residues. V lost 7 bases and J lost 8, with 12 bases in between. This sequence was found in a woman aged 50 to 60 in good health and CMV-seropositive. This sequence joins TRBV10-2 and TRBJ1-6, with D perhaps TRBD1 (5 bases). Material for sequencing was PBMCs. The CDR3 protein is CASTGTTDSPLHF. CDR3 in DNA: TGCGCCAGCACCGGGACTACTGATTCACCCCTCCACTTT.